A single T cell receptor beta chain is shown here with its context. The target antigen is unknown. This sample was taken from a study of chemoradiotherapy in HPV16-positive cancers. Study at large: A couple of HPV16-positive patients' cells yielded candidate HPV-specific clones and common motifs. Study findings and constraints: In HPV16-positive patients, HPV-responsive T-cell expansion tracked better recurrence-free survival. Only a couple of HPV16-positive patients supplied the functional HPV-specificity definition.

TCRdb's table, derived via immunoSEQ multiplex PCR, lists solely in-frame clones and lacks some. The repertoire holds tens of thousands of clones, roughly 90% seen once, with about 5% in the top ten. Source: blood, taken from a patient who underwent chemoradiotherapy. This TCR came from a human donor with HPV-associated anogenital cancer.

In DNA form, the CDR3 reads TGCGCCAGCAGCCCCGGGTCGGCGGGGGGGCAGAATGAGCAGTTCTTC. This translates into CASSPGSAGGQNEQFF. The chain couples TRBV5-1 to TRBJ2-1; the match to TRBD2 covers 9 bases. The CDR3 contains 16 residues. Germline CDR1 SGHRS, CDR2 YFSETQ. J was trimmed by 7 bases and V by 4 bases; bases with no gene match: 12.